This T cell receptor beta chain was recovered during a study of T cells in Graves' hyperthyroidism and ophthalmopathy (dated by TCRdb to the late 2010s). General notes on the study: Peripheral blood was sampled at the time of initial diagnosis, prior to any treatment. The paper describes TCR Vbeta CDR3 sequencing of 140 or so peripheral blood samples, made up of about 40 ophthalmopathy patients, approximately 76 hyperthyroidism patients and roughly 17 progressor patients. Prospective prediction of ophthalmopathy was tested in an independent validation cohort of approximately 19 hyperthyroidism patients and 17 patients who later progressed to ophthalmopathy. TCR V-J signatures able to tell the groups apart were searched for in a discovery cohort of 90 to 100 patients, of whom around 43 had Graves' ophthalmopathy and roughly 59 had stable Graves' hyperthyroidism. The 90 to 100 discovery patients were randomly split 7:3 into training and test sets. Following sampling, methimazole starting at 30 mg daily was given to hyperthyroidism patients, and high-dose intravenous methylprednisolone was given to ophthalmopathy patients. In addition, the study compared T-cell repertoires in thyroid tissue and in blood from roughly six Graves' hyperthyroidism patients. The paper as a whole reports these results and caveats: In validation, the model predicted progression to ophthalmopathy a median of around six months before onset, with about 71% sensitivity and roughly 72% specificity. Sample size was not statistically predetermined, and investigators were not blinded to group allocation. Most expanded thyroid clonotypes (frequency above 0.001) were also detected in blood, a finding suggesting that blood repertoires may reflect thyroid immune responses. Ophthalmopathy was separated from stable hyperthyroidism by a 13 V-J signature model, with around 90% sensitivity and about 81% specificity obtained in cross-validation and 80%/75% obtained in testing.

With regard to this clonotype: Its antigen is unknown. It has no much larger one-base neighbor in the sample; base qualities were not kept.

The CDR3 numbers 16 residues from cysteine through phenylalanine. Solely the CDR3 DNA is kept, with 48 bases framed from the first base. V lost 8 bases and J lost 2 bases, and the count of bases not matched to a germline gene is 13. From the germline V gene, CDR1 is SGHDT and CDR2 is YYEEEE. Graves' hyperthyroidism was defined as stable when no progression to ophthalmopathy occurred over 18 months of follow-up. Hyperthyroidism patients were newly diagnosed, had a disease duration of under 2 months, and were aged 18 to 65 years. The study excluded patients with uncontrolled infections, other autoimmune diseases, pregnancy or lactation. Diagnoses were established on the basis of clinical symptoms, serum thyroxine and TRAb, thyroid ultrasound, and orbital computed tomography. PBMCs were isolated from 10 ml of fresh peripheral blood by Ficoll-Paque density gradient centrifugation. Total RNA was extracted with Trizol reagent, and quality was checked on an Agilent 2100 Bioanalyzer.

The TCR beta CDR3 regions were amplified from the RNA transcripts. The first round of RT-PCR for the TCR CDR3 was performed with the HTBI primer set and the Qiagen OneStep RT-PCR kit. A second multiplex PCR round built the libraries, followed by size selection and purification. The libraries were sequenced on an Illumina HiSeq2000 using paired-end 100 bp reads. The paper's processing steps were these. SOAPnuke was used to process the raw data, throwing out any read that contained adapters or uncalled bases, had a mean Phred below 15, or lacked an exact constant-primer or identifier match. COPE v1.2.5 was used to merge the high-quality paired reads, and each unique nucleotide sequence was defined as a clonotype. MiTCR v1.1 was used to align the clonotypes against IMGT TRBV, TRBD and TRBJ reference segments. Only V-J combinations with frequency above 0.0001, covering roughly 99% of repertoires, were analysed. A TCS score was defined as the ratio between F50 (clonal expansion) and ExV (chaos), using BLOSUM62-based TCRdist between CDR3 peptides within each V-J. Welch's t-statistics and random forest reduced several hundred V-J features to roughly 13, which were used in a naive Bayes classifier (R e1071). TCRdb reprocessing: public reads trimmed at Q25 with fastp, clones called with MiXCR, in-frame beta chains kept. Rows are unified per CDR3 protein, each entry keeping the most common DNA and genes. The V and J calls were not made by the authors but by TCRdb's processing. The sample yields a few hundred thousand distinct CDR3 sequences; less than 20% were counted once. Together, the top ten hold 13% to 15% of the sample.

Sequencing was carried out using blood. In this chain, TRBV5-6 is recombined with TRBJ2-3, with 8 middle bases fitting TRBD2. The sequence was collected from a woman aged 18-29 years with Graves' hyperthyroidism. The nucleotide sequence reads TGTGCCAGTACTCCTACTAGCGGAATTCTCACAGATACGCAGTATTTT. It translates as CASTPTSGILTDTQYF.